This T cell receptor (beta chain) was documented in a study of T cell changes during pregnancy in multiple sclerosis. This table comes from immunoSEQ multiplex PCR, and its TCRdb copy is limited to in-frame clones, with some not included. Among tens of thousands of clones, 90% were seen once, and the ten largest hold approximately 3%. This clonotype was sampled from a female donor with multiple sclerosis, enrolled in a pregnancy study. The sequencing used CD8+ T cells from peripheral blood mononuclear cells, collected before pregnancy.

The CDR3 reads CASSQGASGGTETQYF. CDR3 DNA: TGTGCCAGCAGCCAAGGGGCTAGCGGGGGGACGGAGACCCAGTACTTC. The rearrangement joins TRBV4-2 to TRBJ2-5, with 11 nucleotides matching TRBD2. The CDR3 totals 16 residues. Germline V gives CDR1 LGHNA, CDR2 YNFKEQ. Trimming cost V 1 base and J 5 bases; bases outside gene matches: 6.